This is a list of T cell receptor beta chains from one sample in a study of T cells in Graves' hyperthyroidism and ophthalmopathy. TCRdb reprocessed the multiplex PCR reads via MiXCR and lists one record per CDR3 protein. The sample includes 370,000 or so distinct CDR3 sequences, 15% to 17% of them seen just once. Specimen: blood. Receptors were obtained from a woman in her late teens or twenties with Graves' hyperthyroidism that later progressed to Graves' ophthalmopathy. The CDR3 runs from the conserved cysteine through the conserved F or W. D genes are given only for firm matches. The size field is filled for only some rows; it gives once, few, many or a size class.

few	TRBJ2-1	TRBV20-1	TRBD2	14	TGCAGTGCTAGAGGTCCGGGAGGAAGCAATGAGCAGTTCTTC	CSARGPGGSNEQFF
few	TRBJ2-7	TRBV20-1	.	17	TGCAGTGGGACAATCCCGGACGCCCCACGACATTCCTACGAGCAGTACTTC	CSGTIPDAPRHSYEQYF
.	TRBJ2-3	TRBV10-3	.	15	TGTGCCATCAGTGACAAGGGAAAATCGGGGGATACGCAGTATTTT	CAISDKGKSGDTQYF
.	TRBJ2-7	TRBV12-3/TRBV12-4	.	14	TGTGCCAGCAGTTTTGCAGGGGCACCCTACGAGCAGTACTTC	CASSFAGAPYEQYF
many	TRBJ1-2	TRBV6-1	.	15	TGTGCCAGCAGTGAGGTCCCGCGAACTAACTATGGCTACACCTTC	CASSEVPRTNYGYTF
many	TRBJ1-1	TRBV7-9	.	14	TGTGCCAGCAGCTTAGGTGGGGGCAGGGCTGAAGCTTTCTTT	CASSLGGGRAEAFF
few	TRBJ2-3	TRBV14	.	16	TGTGCCAGCAGCCAAGCGACTGGGCTATCAGCAGATACGCAGTATTTT	CASSQATGLSADTQYF
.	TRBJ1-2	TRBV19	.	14	TGTGCCAGTAGTATGGGCAGGGAGAGCTATGGCTACACCTTC	CASSMGRESYGYTF
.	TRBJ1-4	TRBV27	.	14	TGTGCCAGCGGTTTCCGAGGTACTAATGAAAAACTGTTTTTT	CASGFRGTNEKLFF
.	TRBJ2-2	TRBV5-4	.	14	TGTGCCAGCAGCCCGCAGACCAACACCGGGGAGCTGTTTTTT	CASSPQTNTGELFF
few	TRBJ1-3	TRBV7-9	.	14	TGTGCCAGCAGCTTATGGCAGGCGGGAAACACCATATATTTT	CASSLWQAGNTIYF
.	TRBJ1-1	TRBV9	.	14	TGTGCCAGCAGCGTAGGCGCTATGAACACTGAAGCTTTCTTT	CASSVGAMNTEAFF
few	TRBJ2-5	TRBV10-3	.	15	TGTGCCACCAGGTCGGGCGGATCACACCGGGAGACCCAGTACTTC	CATRSGGSHRETQYF
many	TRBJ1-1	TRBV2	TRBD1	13	TGTGCCAGCACAGGACAGGGAGGCACTGAAGCTTTCTTT	CASTGQGGTEAFF
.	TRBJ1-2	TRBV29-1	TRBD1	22	TGCAGCGTTTTGGGAGTAGGGGTAAAGGCGGGACAGGGAAAAGGTCCTAACTATGGCTACACCTTC	CSVLGVGVKAGQGKGPNYGYTF
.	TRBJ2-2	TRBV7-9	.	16	TGTGCCAGCAGCTTAACCGGGGACACTTACACCGGGGAGCTGTTTTTT	CASSLTGDTYTGELFF
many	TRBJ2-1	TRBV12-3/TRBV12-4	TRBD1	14	TGTGCCAGCAGTTTGAGACAGGGTGAAAATGAGCAGTTCTTC	CASSLRQGENEQFF
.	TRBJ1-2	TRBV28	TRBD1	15	TGTGCCAGCAGTTTATCTGTGACAGGGAACTATGGCTACACCTTC	CASSLSVTGNYGYTF
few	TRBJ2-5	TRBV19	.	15	TGTGCCAGTAGTATAGAAGCTAGCAGACAAGAGACCCAGTACTTC	CASSIEASRQETQYF
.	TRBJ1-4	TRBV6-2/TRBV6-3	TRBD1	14	TGTGCCAGCAGTTCAACAGGGGGCGGCGAAAAACTGTTTTTT	CASSSTGGGEKLFF
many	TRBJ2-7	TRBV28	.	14	TGTGCCAGCGCCCGCAGAGGACAGATCTACGAGCAGTACTTC	CASARRGQIYEQYF
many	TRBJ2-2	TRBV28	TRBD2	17	TGTGCCAGCAGCCGGAGCGGGGCTAGCGCTCACACCGGGGAGCTGTTTTTT	CASSRSGASAHTGELFF
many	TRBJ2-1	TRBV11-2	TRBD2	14	TGTGCCAGCAGCTTAGATAGAAGCGGGAGAGGGCAGTTCTTC	CASSLDRSGRGQFF
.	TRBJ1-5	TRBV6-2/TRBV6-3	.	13	TGTGCCAGCAGTTACTCGTCTGAACAGCCCCAGCATTTT	CASSYSSEQPQHF
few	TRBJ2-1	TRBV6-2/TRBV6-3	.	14	TGTGCCAGCAGCTCTTTAGCGGATTACAATGAGCAGTTCTTC	CASSSLADYNEQFF
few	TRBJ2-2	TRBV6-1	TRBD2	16	TGTGCCAGCAGATGGACTAGCGCCCCGAACACCGGGGAGCTGTTTTTT	CASRWTSAPNTGELFF
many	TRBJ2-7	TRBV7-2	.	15	TGTGCCAGCAGCTTAGGCCAGGGAAATTTCTACGAGCAGTACTTC	CASSLGQGNFYEQYF
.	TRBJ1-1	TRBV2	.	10	TGTGCCAGCAACTCCCCCCGGGCTTTCTTT	CASNSPRAFF
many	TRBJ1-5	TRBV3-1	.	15	TGTGCCAGCAGCCAAGGTGACCCTAGCAATCAGCCCCAGCATTTT	CASSQGDPSNQPQHF
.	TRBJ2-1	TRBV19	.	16	TGTGCCAGTAGTAGGGCTAGTCAAAGCTCCTACAATGAGCAGTTCTTC	CASSRASQSSYNEQFF
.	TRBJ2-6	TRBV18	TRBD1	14	TGTGCCAGCTCGCCTACAGGGGGCCACCGGGTCCTGACTTTC	CASSPTGGHRVLTF
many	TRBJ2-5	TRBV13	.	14	TGTGCCAGCAGCTTGACAGGATGGAAGGAGACCCAGTACTTC	CASSLTGWKETQYF
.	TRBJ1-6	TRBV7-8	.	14	TGTGCCAGCAGCTTAGACAGTTTAAATTCACCCCTCCACTTT	CASSLDSLNSPLHF
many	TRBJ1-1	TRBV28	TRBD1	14	TGTGCCGGCAGGAGCAGGGGGGGCAGGTCTGAAGCTTTCTTT	CAGRSRGGRSEAFF
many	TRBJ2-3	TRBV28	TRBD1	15	TGTGCCAGCAGTCGGGACAGGGAGGGGGCAGATACGCAGTATTTT	CASSRDREGADTQYF
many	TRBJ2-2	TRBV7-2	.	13	TGTGCCAGCAGCTTAGCAGAGACCGGGGAGCTGTTTTTT	CASSLAETGELFF
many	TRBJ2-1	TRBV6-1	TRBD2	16	TGTGCCAGCAGTGCCGCCGCGGGACTAGCTGTCAATGAGCAGTTCTTC	CASSAAAGLAVNEQFF
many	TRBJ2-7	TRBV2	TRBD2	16	TGTGCCAGCAGTGAGAGGCGCGGCGGGAGTCTCGACGAGCAGTACTTC	CASSERRGGSLDEQYF
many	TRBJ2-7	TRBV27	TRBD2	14	TGTGCCAGCAGTTTAGCGGGAGGGCCGAAAGAGCAGTACTTC	CASSLAGGPKEQYF
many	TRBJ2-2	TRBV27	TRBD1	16	TGTGCCAGCCGCACCGTACAGGGGGCATGGACCGGGGAGCTGTTTTTT	CASRTVQGAWTGELFF
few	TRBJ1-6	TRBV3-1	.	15	TGTGCCAGCAGCCTAGGGCGAGCTTATAATTCACCCCTCCACTTT	CASSLGRAYNSPLHF
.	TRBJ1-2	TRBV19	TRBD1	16	TGTGCCAGTAGTATAGATCACCGGGACAGTTACTATGGCTACACCTTC	CASSIDHRDSYYGYTF
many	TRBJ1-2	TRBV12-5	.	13	TGTGCTAGTGGTTCTTGGGGCCCCTATGGCTACACCTTC	CASGSWGPYGYTF
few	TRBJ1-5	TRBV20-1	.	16	TGCAGTGCTAGAGATTGGCAGGAGTATAGCAATCAGCCCCAGCATTTT	CSARDWQEYSNQPQHF